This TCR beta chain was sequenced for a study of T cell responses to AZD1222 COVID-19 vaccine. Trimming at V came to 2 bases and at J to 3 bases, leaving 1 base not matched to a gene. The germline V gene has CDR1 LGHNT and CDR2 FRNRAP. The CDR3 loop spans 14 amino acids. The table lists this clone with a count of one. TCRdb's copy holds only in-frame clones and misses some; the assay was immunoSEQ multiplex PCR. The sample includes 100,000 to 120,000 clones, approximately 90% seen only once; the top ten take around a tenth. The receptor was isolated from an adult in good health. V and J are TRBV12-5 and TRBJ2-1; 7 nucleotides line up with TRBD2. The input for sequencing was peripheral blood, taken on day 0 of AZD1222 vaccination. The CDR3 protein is CASGLSGGYNEQFF. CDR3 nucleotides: TGTGCTAGTGGTTTGTCGGGGGGCTACAATGAGCAGTTCTTC.